These T cell receptor beta chains were read from a single sample in a study of OX40 agonist ivuxolimab in advanced cancers. Measured with immunoSEQ multiplex PCR; TCRdb has only the in-frame clones, and not every one. The table lists under 50,000 clones, 80% of them singletons. Sequencing used CD4+ or CD8+ T cells sorted from blood, obtained in a trial of the OX40 agonist ivuxolimab. Receptor source: an adult with an advanced solid tumor such as melanoma, head and neck, liver or kidney cancer. Each CDR3 is given with its conserved first and last residue. The order of the fields is J gene, V gene, CDR3 length, D gene, clone size, CDR3 DNA, CDR3 protein. D genes are given only for firm matches. Clone size is shown for a subset of rows, as once, few, many or a class of expanded clone.

j_gene: TRBJ2-1
v_gene: TRBV21-1
len: 18
d_gene: NA
abundance: NA
CDR3nt: TGTGCCAGCAGCAAATATAGTTTGGAGAAAAGCTCCTACAATGAGCAGTTCTTC
CDR3aa: CASSKYSLEKSSYNEQFF

j_gene: TRBJ1-6
v_gene: TRBV30
len: 13
d_gene: NA
abundance: NA
CDR3nt: TGTGCCTGGAGTGTAGGGGTTAATTCACCCCTCCACTTT
CDR3aa: CAWSVGVNSPLHF

j_gene: TRBJ1-1
v_gene: TRBV5-6
len: 13
d_gene: TRBD1
abundance: NA
CDR3nt: TGTGCCAGCAGCTCACAACAGGGGGCTGAAGCTTTCTTT
CDR3aa: CASSSQQGAEAFF

j_gene: TRBJ1-2
v_gene: TRBV9
len: 15
d_gene: NA
abundance: NA
CDR3nt: TGTGCCAGCAGCGTAGGGGACAACTCTAACTATGGCTACACCTTC
CDR3aa: CASSVGDNSNYGYTF

j_gene: TRBJ2-3
v_gene: TRBV5-1
len: 14
d_gene: TRBD1
abundance: NA
CDR3nt: TGCGCCAGCACCCTAGAGGGGGCGACAGATACGCAGTATTTT
CDR3aa: CASTLEGATDTQYF

j_gene: TRBJ2-7
v_gene: TRBV5-1
len: 14
d_gene: NA
abundance: once
CDR3nt: TGCGCCAGCAGCCCCGAGGGGACTCCCTACGAGCAGTACTTC
CDR3aa: CASSPEGTPYEQYF

j_gene: TRBJ1-1
v_gene: TRBV4-2
len: 13
d_gene: NA
abundance: NA
CDR3nt: TGTGCCAGCAGCCAAGAGAGGATGGGTAGAGCTTTCTTT
CDR3aa: CASSQERMGRAFF

j_gene: TRBJ2-3
v_gene: TRBV2
len: 14
d_gene: TRBD2
abundance: NA
CDR3nt: TGTGCCAGCAGCGGACTAGCGGGGACAGATACGCAGTATTTT
CDR3aa: CASSGLAGTDTQYF

j_gene: TRBJ1-5
v_gene: TRBV18
len: 12
d_gene: NA
abundance: NA
CDR3nt: TGTGCCAGCTCAAAGGGCAATCAGCCCCAGCATTTT
CDR3aa: CASSKGNQPQHF

j_gene: TRBJ2-3
v_gene: TRBV5-1
len: 16
d_gene: TRBD2
abundance: NA
CDR3nt: TGCGCCAGCAGCTTGCCAGCGGGAAGAGCCACAGATACGCAGTATTTT
CDR3aa: CASSLPAGRATDTQYF

j_gene: TRBJ1-2
v_gene: TRBV30
len: 13
d_gene: NA
abundance: NA
CDR3nt: TGTGCCGGACCCCAGAACTCAGGTGGGGGCTACACCTTC
CDR3aa: CAGPQNSGGGYTF

j_gene: TRBJ2-1
v_gene: TRBV7-9
len: 13
d_gene: NA
abundance: NA
CDR3nt: TGTGCCAGCAGCTTAAATACAGGGAATGAGCAGTTCTTC
CDR3aa: CASSLNTGNEQFF

j_gene: TRBJ2-2
v_gene: TRBV9
len: 15
d_gene: TRBD1
abundance: NA
CDR3nt: TGTGCCAGCAGCGTAGGGACAGGGAACACCGGGGAGCTGTTTTTT
CDR3aa: CASSVGTGNTGELFF

j_gene: TRBJ1-1
v_gene: TRBV5-4
len: 14
d_gene: NA
abundance: NA
CDR3nt: TGTGCCAGCAGCTTATTAACAGGAAACACTGAAGCTTTCTTT
CDR3aa: CASSLLTGNTEAFF

j_gene: TRBJ1-5
v_gene: TRBV29-1
len: 12
d_gene: NA
abundance: once
CDR3nt: TGCAGCGTCGGGGACTACAATCAGCCCCAGCATTTT
CDR3aa: CSVGDYNQPQHF

j_gene: TRBJ1-4
v_gene: TRBV6-5
len: 14
d_gene: NA
abundance: NA
CDR3nt: TGTGCCAGCAGCTCGGCGGGGATCCAAGAAAAACTGTTTTTT
CDR3aa: CASSSAGIQEKLFF

j_gene: TRBJ1-2
v_gene: TRBV6-6
len: 16
d_gene: NA
abundance: NA
CDR3nt: TGTGCCAGCAGTTACCGAGATAGGGACGGAAACTATGGCTACACCTTC
CDR3aa: CASSYRDRDGNYGYTF

j_gene: TRBJ2-1
v_gene: TRBV4-1
len: 16
d_gene: TRBD2
abundance: NA
CDR3nt: TGCGCCAGCAGCCAAGATCGGACTAGCGGGAGAGGTGAGCAGTTCTTC
CDR3aa: CASSQDRTSGRGEQFF

j_gene: TRBJ2-7
v_gene: TRBV2
len: 14
d_gene: NA
abundance: few
CDR3nt: TGTGCCAGCACGTCCCAGGGGGGGAACTACGAGCAGTACTTC
CDR3aa: CASTSQGGNYEQYF

j_gene: TRBJ2-7
v_gene: TRBV29-1
len: 13
d_gene: TRBD1
abundance: few
CDR3nt: TGCAGCGTTGTAAGACAGGGAGTATACGAGCAGTACTTC
CDR3aa: CSVVRQGVYEQYF

j_gene: TRBJ2-5
v_gene: TRBV5-4
len: 15
d_gene: NA
abundance: NA
CDR3nt: TGTGCCAGCAGCTCAGGGCAGGGCCCCCCAACGACCCAGTACTTC
CDR3aa: CASSSGQGPPTTQYF

j_gene: TRBJ1-1
v_gene: TRBV6-5
len: 16
d_gene: NA
abundance: NA
CDR3nt: TGTGCCAGCAGTTACTCCCCCTCTGGACAGATCACTGAAGCTTTCTTT
CDR3aa: CASSYSPSGQITEAFF

j_gene: TRBJ2-7
v_gene: TRBV5-8
len: 12
d_gene: NA
abundance: NA
CDR3nt: TGTGCCAGCAGCTTGGGCTTCTACGAGCAGTACTTC
CDR3aa: CASSLGFYEQYF

j_gene: TRBJ1-2
v_gene: TRBV5-1
len: 12
d_gene: NA
abundance: NA
CDR3nt: TGCGCCAGCAGCTTAGCGGGATATGGCTACACCTTC
CDR3aa: CASSLAGYGYTF

j_gene: TRBJ1-4
v_gene: TRBV6-4
len: 14
d_gene: NA
abundance: NA
CDR3nt: TGTGCCAGCAGAAAGACAGGATGGCGAGAAAAACTGTTTTTT
CDR3aa: CASRKTGWREKLFF

j_gene: TRBJ2-5
v_gene: TRBV7-9
len: 11
d_gene: NA
abundance: NA
CDR3nt: TGTGCCAGCAGCTTAGAGGGCTTACAGTACTTC
CDR3aa: CASSLEGLQYF

j_gene: TRBJ1-4
v_gene: TRBV30
len: 14
d_gene: NA
abundance: NA
CDR3nt: TGTGCCTGGAGTGTATCAGGGAAGTCAGAAAAACTGTTTTTT
CDR3aa: CAWSVSGKSEKLFF

j_gene: TRBJ2-7
v_gene: TRBV5-4
len: 14
d_gene: NA
abundance: NA
CDR3nt: TGCGCCAGCAGCCAAGATGCGGCAGCGCCGGTGAAGTACTTC
CDR3aa: CASSQDAAAPVKYF

j_gene: TRBJ2-5
v_gene: TRBV5-1
len: 14
d_gene: NA
abundance: NA
CDR3nt: TGCGCCAGCAGCCTTGGAAATGGGCAAGAGACCCAGTACTTC
CDR3aa: CASSLGNGQETQYF

j_gene: TRBJ2-3
v_gene: TRBV28
len: 16
d_gene: TRBD2
abundance: NA
CDR3nt: TGTGCCAGCAGTTTATCGGGTAGCGGGAACACAGATACGCAGTATTTT
CDR3aa: CASSLSGSGNTDTQYF

j_gene: TRBJ2-3
v_gene: TRBV7-3
len: 16
d_gene: NA
abundance: NA
CDR3nt: TGTGCCAGCAGCTTAGTATCTAGTTATAGCACAGATACGCAGTATTTT
CDR3aa: CASSLVSSYSTDTQYF

j_gene: TRBJ2-2
v_gene: TRBV7-6
len: 13
d_gene: NA
abundance: NA
CDR3nt: TGTGCCAGCAGCTTAGCAGAGAGCGGGGAGCTGTTTTTT
CDR3aa: CASSLAESGELFF

j_gene: TRBJ1-1
v_gene: TRBV6-4
len: 14
d_gene: NA
abundance: NA
CDR3nt: TGTGCCAGCAGTGACTCAAACAAGAACACTGAAGCTTTCTTT
CDR3aa: CASSDSNKNTEAFF

j_gene: TRBJ1-1
v_gene: TRBV5-1
len: 13
d_gene: NA
abundance: NA
CDR3nt: TGCGCCAGCAGCCCTACTCCGGGGGGGTTGTCTTTCTTT
CDR3aa: CASSPTPGGLSFF

j_gene: TRBJ1-3
v_gene: TRBV7-8
len: 17
d_gene: TRBD1
abundance: NA
CDR3nt: TGTGCCAGCAAAACTAAGGAGGGACAGGGCGCTGGAAACACCATATATTTT
CDR3aa: CASKTKEGQGAGNTIYF

j_gene: TRBJ1-2
v_gene: TRBV5-1
len: 16
d_gene: NA
abundance: NA
CDR3nt: TGCGCCAGCAGACTTGAGTGGGGGTTTAGAAGCTATGGCTACACCTTC
CDR3aa: CASRLEWGFRSYGYTF

j_gene: TRBJ1-1
v_gene: TRBV14
len: 14
d_gene: NA
abundance: NA
CDR3nt: TGTGCCAGCAGCCGGCCAGGGATGAACACTGAAGCTTTCTTT
CDR3aa: CASSRPGMNTEAFF

j_gene: TRBJ2-2
v_gene: TRBV6-6
len: 15
d_gene: NA
abundance: NA
CDR3nt: TGTGCCAGCAGGGACGGCAATTGGGGCACCGGGGAGCTGTTTTTT
CDR3aa: CASRDGNWGTGELFF

j_gene: TRBJ1-2
v_gene: TRBV19
len: 17
d_gene: NA
abundance: NA
CDR3nt: TGTGCCAGTAGTATAGATCGGTCGGTTGGTGGTGGCTATGGCTACACCTTC
CDR3aa: CASSIDRSVGGGYGYTF

j_gene: TRBJ1-1
v_gene: TRBV28
len: 15
d_gene: NA
abundance: few
CDR3nt: TGTGCCAGCAGCTTGGGGGGGCGCGTCAGCACTGAAGCTTTCTTT
CDR3aa: CASSLGGRVSTEAFF

j_gene: TRBJ2-7
v_gene: TRBV7-9
len: 13
d_gene: NA
abundance: NA
CDR3nt: TGTGCCAGCAGCTTAGTTCAGGCCTACGAGCAGTACTTC
CDR3aa: CASSLVQAYEQYF

j_gene: TRBJ2-7
v_gene: TRBV19
len: 13
d_gene: NA
abundance: once
CDR3nt: TGTGCCAGTAGTATAGGGCAGGGCTACGAGCAGTACTTC
CDR3aa: CASSIGQGYEQYF

j_gene: TRBJ2-6
v_gene: TRBV5-6
len: 15
d_gene: NA
abundance: NA
CDR3nt: TGTGCCAGCAGCTTTAGGGGATCTGGGGCCAACGTCCTGACTTTC
CDR3aa: CASSFRGSGANVLTF

j_gene: TRBJ2-2
v_gene: TRBV11-2
len: 16
d_gene: TRBD2
abundance: once
CDR3nt: TGTGCCAGCAGCTTAGGAGCGGGAGTGAGCACCGGGGAGCTGTTTTTT
CDR3aa: CASSLGAGVSTGELFF